Listed here is a single T cell receptor (beta chain). Its antigen is currently unknown. CDR1 and CDR2 from the germline V gene are LNHNV and YYDKDF (reference sequence). The CDR3 totals 14 residues. The V end lost 0 bases, the J end lost 8 bases, and 10 bases lay between the germline ends. The record originates from a study of cytomegalovirus exposure and HLA in healthy donors. Study in general: From HLA-typed donors, an early data release held 70 million to 95 million unique TCRs.

The PCR was carried out with 60 Vbeta primers and 13 Jbeta primers. Data came from immunoSEQ multiplex PCR; TCRdb stores just in-frame clones and leaves some out. This table holds more than 150,000 clones, about 80% found once. Study findings and constraints: With high specificity and sensitivity, the classifier reportedly diagnosed cytomegalovirus status. Exclusion as indistinguishable affected some V segments, including TRBV6-2 and TRBV6-3. Later analysis indicated greater clonal expansion among HLA-associated TCR beta chains than among equally common other chains.

This TCR was sampled from a woman aged 25 to 45 in good health and CMV-seronegative. The material sequenced was PBMCs. This rearrangement joins TRBV15 to TRBJ1-4, with D possibly TRBD1 on 6 matching bases. CDR3 DNA sequence: TGTGCCACCAGCAGAGATGGGGGCCGGGAAAAACTGTTTTTT. Translated: CATSRDGGREKLFF.